The rows below give T cell receptor beta chains drawn from one sample of a study of tumor-infiltrating lymphocytes in primary liver carcinoma. TCRdb reprocessed the multiplex PCR reads via MiXCR and lists one record per CDR3 protein. This table has more than 70,000 distinct CDR3 sequences, around 66% appearing once. Specimen: tumor-adjacent normal liver tissue. Every receptor here comes from a man aged 35-49 years with primary liver carcinoma and hepatitis B virus infection. CDR3s include the opening cysteine and the closing phenylalanine or tryptophan. Each record gives: J gene, clone size, D gene, V gene, CDR3 DNA, CDR3 protein. A D gene is named only where the DNA matches it firmly. Expanded clones get a size class; other rows say once, few or many, or leave the size out.

>TRBJ2-1|-|TRBD2|TRBV6-5
TGTGCCAGCACCCGAGCGGGAGGGGCATACAATGAGCAGTTCTTC
CASTRAGGAYNEQFF
>TRBJ2-1|few|TRBD2|TRBV7-2
TGTGCCAGCGGACTAGCGGGAAGACACAATGAGCAGTTCTTC
CASGLAGRHNEQFF
>TRBJ2-2|-|-|TRBV29-1
TGCAGCGTTGGCCATGACACCGGGGAGCTGTTTTTT
CSVGHDTGELFF
>TRBJ2-1|-|-|TRBV11-1
TGTGCCAGCAGCTTAATAGGTTCAGCTAGCGCGAGACATGAGCAGTTTTTC
CASSLIGSASARHEQFF
>TRBJ2-2|-|-|TRBV24-1
TGTGCCACCAGTACAGGGAGGGCTTCCACCGGGGAGCTGTTTTTT
CATSTGRASTGELFF
>TRBJ2-1|-|TRBD1|TRBV4-1
TGCGCCAGCAATCCCGGACAGGGGGCAAAAGGGTACAATGAGCAGTTCTTC
CASNPGQGAKGYNEQFF
>TRBJ2-7|-|-|TRBV6-2/TRBV6-3
TGTGCCAACAGTTACGAGGTATCCTACGAGCAGCACTTC
CANSYEVSYEQHF
>TRBJ2-1|-|-|TRBV29-1
TGCAGCGTTGAAGCGGGAGTCGACTACAATGAGCAATTCTTC
CSVEAGVDYNEQFF
>TRBJ2-7|-|-|TRBV4-3
TGCGCCGGCAGCCAAGATCGGGAGACTTCCTACGAGAAGTACTTC
CAGSQDRETSYEKYF
>TRBJ2-7|-|-|TRBV11-2
TGTGCCAGCAGCTTCGTGGGGGCTAGCGAGCGGTACTTC
CASSFVGASERYF
>TRBJ2-1|-|-|TRBV12-3/TRBV12-4
TGTGCCAGCAAGGGAGTAACGGGGTACAATGAGCAGTTCTTC
CASKGVTGYNEQFF
>TRBJ2-6|-|TRBD1|TRBV5-1
TGTGCCAGCAGCCTTAACCCAGGGGGTACTGGGGCCAACGTCCTGACTTTC
CASSLNPGGTGANVLTF
>TRBJ1-2|-|-|TRBV12-3/TRBV12-4
TGTGCCAGCAGTTTTCATGGGAGTAGCTATGACTACACCTTC
CASSFHGSSYDYTF
>TRBJ2-3|-|-|TRBV11-2
TGTGCCAGCAGTCTGCCGACTGGCGGGAAGCCCACAGAAACGCAGTATTTT
CASSLPTGGKPTETQYF
>TRBJ1-1|medium-sized|-|TRBV4-1
TGCGCCAGCAGAGGGCTGGGGACTGAAGCTTTCTTT
CASRGLGTEAFF
>TRBJ2-7|-|-|TRBV5-1
TGCGCCAGCAGCTTGGGGCTTGTGAGTCTTATACTCGAGCAGTACTTC
CASSLGLVSLILEQYF
>TRBJ2-1|many|-|TRBV29-1
TGCAGCGTTGAACAGGGACTGACGAACCTTGAGCAGTTCTTC
CSVEQGLTNLEQFF
>TRBJ1-5|-|-|TRBV6-1
TGTACTAGCAGTGAAATCTCCTATAGCAATCAGCCCCAGCGTTTT
CTSSEISYSNQPQRF
>TRBJ2-3|many|-|TRBV10-1
TGCGCCAGCAGTGAGAGTAGCACAGATACGCAGTATTTT
CASSESSTDTQYF
>TRBJ2-5|-|-|TRBV6-6
TGTGCCAGCTGTTTCCCGAGCAGGGCAGAGACCCATTACTTC
CASCFPSRAETHYF
>TRBJ2-7|-|-|TRBV4-3
TGTGACAGCAACCAAGATCGGGAGACTCCCTACGAGCAGTATTTC
CDSNQDRETPYEQYF
>TRBJ2-1|-|-|TRBV6-5
TGTGCCAGCAGACTCGGATTGGGGGTCTATGAGCGGTTCTTC
CASRLGLGVYERFF
>TRBJ2-5|-|-|TRBV11-2
TGTGCGAGCAGCTTAGACCCGTGGTCTAACGGGAGAGGAGAGACCCGGTACTTC
CASSLDPWSNGRGETRYF
>TRBJ2-2|few|TRBD1|TRBV5-1
TGCGCCAGCAGCCAACTCCCCCAAGGGACAGGGGGCACCGGGGAGCTGTTTTTT
CASSQLPQGTGGTGELFF
>TRBJ2-5|-|-|TRBV29-1
TGCGGCGCCTACACGACTCCGGGAGTAGCGAGAGAGACCAAGTACTTC
CGAYTTPGVARETKYF
>TRBJ1-6|many|-|TRBV11-2
TGTGCCAGCAGCTTAGATCCTAATTCACCCCTCCACTTT
CASSLDPNSPLHF
>TRBJ1-1|-|-|TRBV29-1
TGCAGCCGGGCGGGCAGCTACACTGAAGTTTTCTTT
CSRAGSYTEVFF
>TRBJ2-1|-|-|TRBV14
TGTACCAGCAGCCAAGAGGCGGGTTACAATGAGCAGTTCTTC
CTSSQEAGYNEQFF
>TRBJ1-2|-|-|TRBV30
TGTGCCTGGAGCACCACGGGGGGTTGGGGCCACACCTTC
CAWSTTGGWGHTF
>TRBJ2-1|-|TRBD2|TRBV5-6
TGTGCCAGCAGCTCCGACCGGACTAGAGTGTCCTACAATGAGCAGGTCTTC
CASSSDRTRVSYNEQVF
>TRBJ1-1|-|-|TRBV29-1
TGCAGCATTGAGGATGGGGGGGTGAACACTAAAGCTTTCTTT
CSIEDGGVNTKAFF
>TRBJ1-1|-|-|TRBV7-6
TGTGCCAACAGCCTCGGGATCCACACTGAAGCTTTCTTT
CANSLGIHTEAFF
>TRBJ2-3|-|-|TRBV12-3/TRBV12-4
TGTGCCGGCAACCTATTTTCCACAGATACGCAGTATTTT
CAGNLFSTDTQYF
>TRBJ2-7|few|-|TRBV6-5
TGTGCCAGCAGTTACTCCCTCGGAGGGGAGGCCTACGAGCAGTACTTC
CASSYSLGGEAYEQYF
>TRBJ2-5|-|-|TRBV11-3
TGTGCCAGCAGCTTCCGAAGGGGGGCTCAGGGGGGAGAGACCCAGTACTTC
CASSFRRGAQGGETQYF
>TRBJ1-2|many|-|TRBV6-1
TGTGCCAGCAGTGAGCAGACAGGCCTAAACTATGGCTACACCTTC
CASSEQTGLNYGYTF
>TRBJ2-1|-|TRBD1|TRBV11-3
TGTGCCAGCATCGCTAGGGAGCAGGGGGCGTATGAGCAGTTCTTC
CASIAREQGAYEQFF
>TRBJ2-3|-|TRBD2|TRBV28
TGTGCCAGCAGGCTAGGAGCGGGAGGGGAAGGGTATACGCAGTATTTT
CASRLGAGGEGYTQYF
>TRBJ1-1|-|-|TRBV4-1
TGCGTCAGCAGCCAGGGATCAGGGAACACTGAAGCTTTCTTT
CVSSQGSGNTEAFF
>TRBJ2-1|few|TRBD2|TRBV5-1
TGCGCCAACAGCCACGGAGGAAGCGGGATTCGTGTTAATGAGCAGCTCTTC
CANSHGGSGIRVNEQLF
>TRBJ2-7|-|-|TRBV13
TGTGCCAGCAACTTAACCGGGAGAGATTGGGAGCAGTACTTC
CASNLTGRDWEQYF
>TRBJ2-1|few|-|TRBV28
TGTGCCAGCAGTTTTAAAAATGAGCAGTTCTTC
CASSFKNEQFF
>TRBJ2-1|-|-|TRBV6-6
TGCGCCAGCAGTTACGGGGGTTTGGGCTCCTACAATGAGCAGTTATTC
CASSYGGLGSYNEQLF
>TRBJ1-2|few|TRBD1|TRBV30
TGTGCCTGGGGTAAAGGGACAGCCCTAAACTATGGCTACACCTTC
CAWGKGTALNYGYTF
>TRBJ2-3|-|TRBD2|TRBV4-3
TGCGCCAGCAGCCGAGTAGCGGGAAATCCTGATACGCAGTATTTT
CASSRVAGNPDTQYF
>TRBJ2-1|many|-|TRBV6-1
TGTGCCAGCAGCCTCGGGGCCAGCTCCTACAATGAGCAGTTCTTC
CASSLGASSYNEQFF
>TRBJ2-1|-|TRBD2|TRBV6-2/TRBV6-3
TGTGCCAGCAGTACGATCCATCCTAGCGGCACGAACTGCAATGAGCGGTTCTTC
CASSTIHPSGTNCNERFF
>TRBJ2-7|large|TRBD2|TRBV6-6
TGTGCCAGCAGTTCTAGCCGGGAGGTCTCCTACGAGCAGTACTTC
CASSSSREVSYEQYF
>TRBJ2-1|-|TRBD1|TRBV6-6
TGTGCCACCAGTATCACAGGGGGCAAGCAGTTCTTC
CATSITGGKQFF
>TRBJ2-6|-|-|TRBV2
TGTGCCAGCAGTGGAAGCGGTCAGCCTCCCCACTCTGGGACCAACGTCCTGACTTTC
CASSGSGQPPHSGTNVLTF
>TRBJ2-5|medium-sized|-|TRBV4-3
TGCGCCAGCAGCCAAGATACAATAGGACCGTGGACCCAGTACTTC
CASSQDTIGPWTQYF
>TRBJ2-3|-|-|TRBV4-2
TGTGCCAGCAGCCAAGATGGGGCAGGGTTAAGCGATCAGCCCCAGTATTTT
CASSQDGAGLSDQPQYF
>TRBJ2-1|many|-|TRBV29-1
TGCAGCGGACTACAGGGTTTCGATGAGCAGTTCTTC
CSGLQGFDEQFF
>TRBJ2-3|-|-|TRBV4-1
TGCGCCAGCAACCAAGCCGGGACATGGGGGGATACGCAGTATTTT
CASNQAGTWGDTQYF
>TRBJ2-2|few|-|TRBV6-6
TGTGCCAACAGTAACTCAATTTCTGAACTAGTGAACACCGGGGAGCTGTTTTTT
CANSNSISELVNTGELFF
>TRBJ2-1|few|TRBD1|TRBV19
TGTGCCAGTAGTTCCGGGACAGCGGCTACTCATGAGCAGTTCTTC
CASSSGTAATHEQFF